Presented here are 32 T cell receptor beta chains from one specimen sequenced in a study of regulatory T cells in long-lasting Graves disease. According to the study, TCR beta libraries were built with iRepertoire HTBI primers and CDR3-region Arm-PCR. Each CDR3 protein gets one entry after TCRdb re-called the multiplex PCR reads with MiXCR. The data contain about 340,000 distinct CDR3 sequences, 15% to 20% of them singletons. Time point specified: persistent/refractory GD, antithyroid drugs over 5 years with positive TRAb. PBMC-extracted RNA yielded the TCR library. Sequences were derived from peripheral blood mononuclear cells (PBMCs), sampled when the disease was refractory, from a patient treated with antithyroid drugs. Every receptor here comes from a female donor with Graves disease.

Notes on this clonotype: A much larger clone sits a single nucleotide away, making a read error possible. CDR3 protein: CASSYSTTGLGASFYGYTF. Written as DNA, the CDR3 is TGTGCCAGCAGTTACTCGACCACGGGTTTAGGGGCGTCCTTCTATGGCTACACCTTC. V is TRBV6-4 and J is TRBJ1-2; the D gene is possibly TRBD1 (5 bases). Germline V gene sequence: CDR1 MRHNA, CDR2 SNTAGT. This CDR3 region has 19 residues.

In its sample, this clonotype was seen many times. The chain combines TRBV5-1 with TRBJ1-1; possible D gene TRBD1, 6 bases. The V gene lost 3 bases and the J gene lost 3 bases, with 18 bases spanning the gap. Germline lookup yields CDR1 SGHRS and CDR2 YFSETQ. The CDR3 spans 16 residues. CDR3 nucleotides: TGCGCCAGCAGCTACCGCAGGGGACTCGGCGACACTGAAGCTTTCTTT. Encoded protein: CASSYRRGLGDTEAFF.

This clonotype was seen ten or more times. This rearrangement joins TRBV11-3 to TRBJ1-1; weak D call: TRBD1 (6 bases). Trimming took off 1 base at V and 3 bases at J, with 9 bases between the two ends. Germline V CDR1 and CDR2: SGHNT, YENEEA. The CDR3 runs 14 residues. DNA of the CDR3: TGTGCCAGCAGCTTAGTAACAGGGTACACTGAAGCTTTCTTT. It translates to CASSLVTGYTEAFF.

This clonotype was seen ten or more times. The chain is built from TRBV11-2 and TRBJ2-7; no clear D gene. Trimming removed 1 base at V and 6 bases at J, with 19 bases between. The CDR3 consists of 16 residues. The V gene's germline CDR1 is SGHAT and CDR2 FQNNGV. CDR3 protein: CASSLATPLFPREQYF. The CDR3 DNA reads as TGTGCCAGCAGCTTAGCGACGCCGCTTTTTCCTCGCGAGCAGTACTTC.

The chain's CDR3 is CASSIYPRLGTNTEAFF. CDR3 DNA sequence: TGTGCCAGTAGTATATACCCTCGGTTGGGGACGAACACTGAAGCTTTCTTT. This sequence joins TRBV19 and TRBJ1-1; maybe TRBD1 (5 bases). The germline gives CDR1 LNHDA, CDR2 SQIVND (reference sequence). Trimming stripped 2 bases from V and 1 base from J, with 17 bases between. The CDR3 length is 17 residues.

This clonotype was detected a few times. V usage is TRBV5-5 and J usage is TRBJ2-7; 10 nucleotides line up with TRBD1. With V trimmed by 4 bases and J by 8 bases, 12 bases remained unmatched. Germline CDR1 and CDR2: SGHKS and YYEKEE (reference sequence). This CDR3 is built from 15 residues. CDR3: CASSMQPGQGSKQYF. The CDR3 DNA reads TGTGCCAGCAGCATGCAACCGGGACAGGGGTCCAAGCAGTACTTC.

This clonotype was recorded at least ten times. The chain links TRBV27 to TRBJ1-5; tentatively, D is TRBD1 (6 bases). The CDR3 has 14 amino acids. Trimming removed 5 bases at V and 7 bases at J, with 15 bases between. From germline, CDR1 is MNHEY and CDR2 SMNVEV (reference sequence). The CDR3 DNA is TGTGCCAGCAGTAAGACAGGACAGTGGCAGCCCCAGCATTTT. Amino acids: CASSKTGQWQPQHF.

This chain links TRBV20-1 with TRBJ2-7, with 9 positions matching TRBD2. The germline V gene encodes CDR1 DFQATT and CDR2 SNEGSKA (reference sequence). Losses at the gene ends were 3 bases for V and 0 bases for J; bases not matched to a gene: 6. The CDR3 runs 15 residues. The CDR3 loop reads CSASHLAGLSYEQYF. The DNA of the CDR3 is TGCAGTGCTAGTCACCTAGCGGGGCTCTCCTACGAGCAGTACTTC.

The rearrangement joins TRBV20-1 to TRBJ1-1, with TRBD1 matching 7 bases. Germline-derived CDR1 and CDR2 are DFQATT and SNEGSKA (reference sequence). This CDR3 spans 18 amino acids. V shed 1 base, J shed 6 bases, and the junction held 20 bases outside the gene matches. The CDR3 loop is CSARAISGQPHQSAEAFF. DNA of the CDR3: TGCAGTGCTAGAGCGATATCGGGACAGCCCCACCAAAGCGCTGAAGCTTTCTTT.

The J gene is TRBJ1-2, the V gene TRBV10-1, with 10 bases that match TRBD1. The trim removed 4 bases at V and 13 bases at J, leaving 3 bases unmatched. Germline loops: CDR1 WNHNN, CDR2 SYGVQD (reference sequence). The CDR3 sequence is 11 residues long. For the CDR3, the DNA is TGCGCCAGCAGTGGACAGGGGGCATCCACCTTC. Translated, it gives CASSGQGASTF.

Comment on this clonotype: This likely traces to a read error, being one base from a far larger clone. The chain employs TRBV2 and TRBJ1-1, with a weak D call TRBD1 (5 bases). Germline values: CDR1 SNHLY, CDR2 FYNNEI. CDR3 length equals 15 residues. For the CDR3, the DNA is TGTGTCAGCAGTCGGCTGACAGTTAGGAACACTGAAGCTTTCTTT. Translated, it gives CVSSRLTVRNTEAFF.

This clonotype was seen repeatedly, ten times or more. In DNA, the CDR3 is TGCAGCGTTGAGTCTAGCGGGAGACCATACGAGCAGTACTTC. It is translated as CSVESSGRPYEQYF. The rearrangement links TRBV29-1 to TRBJ2-7; TRBD2 matches 10 bases. V trimming: 3 bases; J trimming: 4 bases; junction bases outside the gene matches: 6. The germline CDR1 and CDR2 sequences are SQVTM and ANQGSEA. The CDR3 loop spans 14 amino acids.

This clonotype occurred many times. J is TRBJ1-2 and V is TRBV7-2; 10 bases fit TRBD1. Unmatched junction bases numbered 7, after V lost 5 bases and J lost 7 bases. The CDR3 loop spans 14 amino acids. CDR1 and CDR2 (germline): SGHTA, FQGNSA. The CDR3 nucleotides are TGTGCCAGCAGCCAGGGGGACAGGGGAGGTGGCTACACCTTC. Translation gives CASSQGDRGGGYTF.

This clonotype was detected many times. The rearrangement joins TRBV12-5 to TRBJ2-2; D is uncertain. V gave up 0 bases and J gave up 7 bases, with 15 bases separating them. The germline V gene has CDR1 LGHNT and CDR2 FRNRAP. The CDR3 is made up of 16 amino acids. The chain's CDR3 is CASGLVRADTVGELFF. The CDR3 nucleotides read TGTGCTAGTGGTTTGGTAAGGGCCGACACCGTCGGGGAGCTGTTTTTT.

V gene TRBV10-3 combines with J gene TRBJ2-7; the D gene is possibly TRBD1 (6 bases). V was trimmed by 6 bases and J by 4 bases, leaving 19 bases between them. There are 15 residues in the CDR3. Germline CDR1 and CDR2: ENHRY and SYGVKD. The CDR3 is CAISPDSSRVYEQYF. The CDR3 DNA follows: TGTGCCATCAGCCCGGACAGTTCGCGCGTTTACGAGCAGTACTTC.

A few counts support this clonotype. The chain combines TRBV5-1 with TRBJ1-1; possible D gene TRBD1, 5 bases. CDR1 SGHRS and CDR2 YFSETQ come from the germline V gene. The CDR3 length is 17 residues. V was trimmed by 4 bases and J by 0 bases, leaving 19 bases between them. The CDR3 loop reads CASSPVSGTYMNTEAFF. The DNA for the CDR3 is TGCGCCAGCAGCCCCGTTTCAGGGACCTACATGAACACTGAAGCTTTCTTT.

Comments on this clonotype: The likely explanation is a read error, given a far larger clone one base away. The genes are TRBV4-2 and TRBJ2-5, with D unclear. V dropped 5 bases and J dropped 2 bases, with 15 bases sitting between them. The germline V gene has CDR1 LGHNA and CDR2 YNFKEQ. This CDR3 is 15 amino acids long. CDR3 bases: TGTGCCAGCAGCTTAGATGGTGGCGGACAAGAGACCCAGTACTTC. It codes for CASSLDGGGQETQYF.

In DNA, the CDR3 is TGCAGTGCTACCATGGGGACAGGGGTGGATCAGCCCCAGCATTTT. Translated, it gives CSATMGTGVDQPQHF. The chain is built from TRBV20-1 and TRBJ1-5; TRBD1 matches at 10 bases. Germline V gene data show CDR1 as DFQATT and CDR2 as SNEGSKA (reference sequence). This CDR3 contains 15 residues. The junction had 8 bases not matched to a gene; V was cut back by 4 bases and J by 5 bases.

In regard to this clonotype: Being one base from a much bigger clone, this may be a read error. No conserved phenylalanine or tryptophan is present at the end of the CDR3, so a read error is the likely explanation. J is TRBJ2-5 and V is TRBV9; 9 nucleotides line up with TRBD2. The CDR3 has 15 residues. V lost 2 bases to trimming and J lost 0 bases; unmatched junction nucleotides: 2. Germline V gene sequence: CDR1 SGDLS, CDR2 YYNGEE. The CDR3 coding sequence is TGTGCCAGCAGCGTTACTAGCGGGTACCAAGAGACCCAGTACCTC. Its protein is CASSVTSGYQETQYL.

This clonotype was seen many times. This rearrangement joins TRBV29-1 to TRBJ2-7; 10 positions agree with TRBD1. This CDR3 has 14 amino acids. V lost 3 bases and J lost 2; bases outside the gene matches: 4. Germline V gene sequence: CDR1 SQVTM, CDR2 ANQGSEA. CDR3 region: CSVEVGQGPYEQYF. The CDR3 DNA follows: TGCAGCGTTGAGGTGGGACAGGGGCCCTACGAGCAGTACTTC.

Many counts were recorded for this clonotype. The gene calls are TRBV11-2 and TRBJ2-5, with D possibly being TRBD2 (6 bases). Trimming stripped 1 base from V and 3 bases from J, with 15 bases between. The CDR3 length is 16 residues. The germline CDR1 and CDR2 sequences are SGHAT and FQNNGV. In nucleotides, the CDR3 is TGTGCCAGCAGCTTAGGAATTGGGGGGTCCGAAGAGACCCAGTACTTC. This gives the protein CASSLGIGGSEETQYF.

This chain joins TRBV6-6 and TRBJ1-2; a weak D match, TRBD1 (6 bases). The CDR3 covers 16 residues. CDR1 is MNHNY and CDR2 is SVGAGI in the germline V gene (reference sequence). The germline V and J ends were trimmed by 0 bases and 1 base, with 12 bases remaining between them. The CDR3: CASSYSWDTLNYGYTF. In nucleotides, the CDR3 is TGTGCCAGCAGTTACTCGTGGGACACCCTTAACTATGGCTACACCTTC.

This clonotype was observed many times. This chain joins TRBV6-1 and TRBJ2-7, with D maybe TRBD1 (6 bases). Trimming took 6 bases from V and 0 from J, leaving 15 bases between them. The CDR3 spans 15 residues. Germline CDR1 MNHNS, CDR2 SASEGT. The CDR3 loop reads CASSRGRGPSYEQYF. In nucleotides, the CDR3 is TGTGCCAGCAGCAGGGGAAGGGGTCCCTCCTACGAGCAGTACTTC.

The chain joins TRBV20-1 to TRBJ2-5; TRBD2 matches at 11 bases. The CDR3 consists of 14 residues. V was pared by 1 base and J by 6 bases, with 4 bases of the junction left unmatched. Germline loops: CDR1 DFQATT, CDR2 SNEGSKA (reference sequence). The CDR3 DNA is TGCAGTGCTAGAGTAGCGGGGGGGCCAAAGACCCAGTACTTC. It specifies CSARVAGGPKTQYF.

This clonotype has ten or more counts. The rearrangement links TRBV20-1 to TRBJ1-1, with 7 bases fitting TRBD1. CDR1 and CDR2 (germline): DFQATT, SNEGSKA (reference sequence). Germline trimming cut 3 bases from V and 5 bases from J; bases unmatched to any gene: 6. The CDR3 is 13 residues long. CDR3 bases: TGCAGTGCTAGGTCAGGGGGGGGGACTGAAGCTTTCTTT. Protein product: CSARSGGGTEAFF.

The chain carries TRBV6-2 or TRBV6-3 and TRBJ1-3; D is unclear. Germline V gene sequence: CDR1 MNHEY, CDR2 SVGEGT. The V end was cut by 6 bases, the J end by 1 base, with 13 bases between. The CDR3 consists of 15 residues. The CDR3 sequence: CASRTPKSSGNTIYF. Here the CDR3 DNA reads TGTGCCAGCAGAACGCCTAAGAGTTCTGGAAACACCATATATTTT.

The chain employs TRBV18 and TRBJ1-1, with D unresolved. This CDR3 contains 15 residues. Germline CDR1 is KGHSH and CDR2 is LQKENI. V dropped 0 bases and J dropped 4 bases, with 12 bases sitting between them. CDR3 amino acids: CASSPPKTEGTEAFF. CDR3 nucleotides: TGTGCCAGCTCACCACCAAAGACGGAAGGCACTGAAGCTTTCTTT.

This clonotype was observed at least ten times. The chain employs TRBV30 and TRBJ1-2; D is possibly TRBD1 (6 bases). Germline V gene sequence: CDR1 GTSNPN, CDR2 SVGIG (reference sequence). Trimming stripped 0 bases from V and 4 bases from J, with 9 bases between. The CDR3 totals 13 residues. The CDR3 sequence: CAWSVLQGYGYTF. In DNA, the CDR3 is TGTGCCTGGAGTGTACTACAGGGCTATGGCTACACCTTC. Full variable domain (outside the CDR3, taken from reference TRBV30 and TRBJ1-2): SQTIHQWPATLVQPVGSPLSLECTVEGTSNPNLYWYRQAAGRGLQLLFYSVGIGQISSEVPQNLSASRPQDRQFILSSKKLLLSDSGFYLCAWSVLQGYGYTFGSGTRLTVV.

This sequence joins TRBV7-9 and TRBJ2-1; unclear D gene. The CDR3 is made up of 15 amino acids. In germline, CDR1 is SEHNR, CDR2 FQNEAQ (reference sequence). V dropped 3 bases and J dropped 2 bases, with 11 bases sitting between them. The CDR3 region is CASSFEVMAYNEQFF. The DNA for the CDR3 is TGTGCCAGCAGCTTTGAAGTGATGGCCTACAATGAGCAGTTCTTC.

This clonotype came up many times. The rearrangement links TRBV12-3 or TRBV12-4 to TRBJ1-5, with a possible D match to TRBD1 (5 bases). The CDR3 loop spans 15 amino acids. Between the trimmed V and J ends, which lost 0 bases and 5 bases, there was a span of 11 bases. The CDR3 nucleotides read TGTGCCAGCAGTTTAGCGGGAGGGGCGTATCAGCCCCAGCATTTT. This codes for CASSLAGGAYQPQHF.

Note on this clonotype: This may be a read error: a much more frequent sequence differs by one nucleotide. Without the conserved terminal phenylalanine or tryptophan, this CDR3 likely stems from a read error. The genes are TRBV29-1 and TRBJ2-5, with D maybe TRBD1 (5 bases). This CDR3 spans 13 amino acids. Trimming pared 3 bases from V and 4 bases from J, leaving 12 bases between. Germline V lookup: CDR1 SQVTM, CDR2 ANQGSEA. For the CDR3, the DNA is TGCAGCGTTGATTATGGGGCACGAGAGACCCAGTACCTC. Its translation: CSVDYGARETQYL.

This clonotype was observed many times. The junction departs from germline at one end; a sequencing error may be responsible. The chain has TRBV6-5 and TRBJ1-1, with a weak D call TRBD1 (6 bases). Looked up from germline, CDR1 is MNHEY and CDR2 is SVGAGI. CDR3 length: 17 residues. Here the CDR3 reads CASSYWTGGVSNTEAFF. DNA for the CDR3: TGTGCCAGCAGCTACTGGACGGGGGGCGTGTCGAACACTGAAGCTTTCTTT.